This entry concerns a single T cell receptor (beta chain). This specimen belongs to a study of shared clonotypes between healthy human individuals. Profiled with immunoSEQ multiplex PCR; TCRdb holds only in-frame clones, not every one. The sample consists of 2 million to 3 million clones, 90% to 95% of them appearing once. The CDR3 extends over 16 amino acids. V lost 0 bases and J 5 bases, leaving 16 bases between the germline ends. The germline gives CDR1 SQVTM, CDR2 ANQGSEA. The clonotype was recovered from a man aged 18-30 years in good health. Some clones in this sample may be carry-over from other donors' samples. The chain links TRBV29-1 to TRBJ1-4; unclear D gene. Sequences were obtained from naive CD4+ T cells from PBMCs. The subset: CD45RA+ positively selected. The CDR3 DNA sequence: TGCAGCGTTGAAGATCCGGTGGGGTCGGGAAATGAAAAACTGTTTTTT. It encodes CSVEDPVGSGNEKLFF.